A single sample gave rise to the 14 T cell receptor beta chains below, sequenced in a study of T cells in Graves' hyperthyroidism and ophthalmopathy. The CDR3 regions of TCR beta were amplified from RNA transcripts. The HTBI set primed first-round TCR CDR3 RT-PCR. In TCRdb, the multiplex PCR reads were re-called with MiXCR into one record per CDR3 protein. The sample has under 400,000 distinct CDR3 sequences; 21% are singletons. Sequencing was done on a sample of blood. The source of these receptors is a woman aged 50 to 60 with Graves' hyperthyroidism.

This clonotype was detected only a few times. V is TRBV6-4 and J is TRBJ1-2; 12 nucleotides match TRBD1. The CDR3 is 14 amino acids. In germline, CDR1 is MRHNA, CDR2 SNTAGT. Trimming cost V 6 bases and J 8 bases; bases outside gene matches: 7. CDR3 DNA sequence: TGTGCCAGCAGACCGGGACAGGGGGCGAGGGGCTACACCTTC. Translating it yields CASRPGQGARGYTF.

The chain joins TRBV28 to TRBJ1-1, with D possibly matching TRBD1 (6 bases). The length of the CDR3 is 15 residues. V lost 4 bases and J 0 bases, leaving 12 bases between the germline ends. Germline V gene lookup returns CDR1 MDHEN and CDR2 SYDVKM. The CDR3 loop reads CASSSWTELNTEAFF. The CDR3 nucleotides are TGTGCCAGCAGTTCGTGGACAGAATTGAACACTGAAGCTTTCTTT.

The genes are TRBV28 and TRBJ2-7; D is perhaps TRBD2 (5 bases). Germline values: CDR1 MDHEN, CDR2 SYDVKM. CDR3 size: 12 residues. The ends were cut back, 6 bases at V and 6 bases at J, with 12 bases in the middle. The CDR3 here is CASSEDFSEQYF. CDR3 bases: TGTGCCAGCAGCGAGGACTTCTCCGAGCAGTACTTC.

The chain couples TRBV5-5 to TRBJ2-2; a possible D gene is TRBD2 (5 bases). CDR1 is SGHKS, CDR2 YYEKEE, per germline (reference sequence). This CDR3 has 15 amino acids. Trimming stripped 0 bases from V and 4 bases from J, with 10 bases between. CDR3 nucleotides: TGTGCCAGCAGCTTGGGAGGACTTATCACCGGGGAGCTGTTTTTT. The encoded protein is CASSLGGLITGELFF.

As for this clonotype: A much larger clone differs from this one at a single base, so this may be a read error. This likely comes from a read error, as the CDR3 has no conserved phenylalanine or tryptophan at its end. This sequence joins TRBV20-1 and TRBJ1-1; no clear D gene. CDR3 size: 16 residues. Germline lookup yields CDR1 DFQATT and CDR2 SNEGSKA (reference sequence). V lost 0 bases and J 1 base, leaving 15 bases between the germline ends. The CDR3 region is CSARDRSVLRNTEAFS. In DNA form, the CDR3 reads TGCAGTGCTAGAGATCGGTCTGTTCTACGGAACACTGAAGCTTTCTCT.

This clonotype has only a few counts. The rearrangement links TRBV19 to TRBJ1-5; 7 bases agree with TRBD1. CDR3 size: 13 residues. Losses at the gene ends were 9 bases for V and 5 bases for J; bases not matched to a gene: 7. The germline gives CDR1 LNHDA, CDR2 SQIVND (reference sequence). CDR3 sequence (DNA): TGTGCCAGCGACTTTCAGGGGGATCAGCCCCAGCATTTT. As protein: CASDFQGDQPQHF.

This clonotype was seen more than once but under ten times. The chain couples TRBV29-1 to TRBJ1-2, with D possibly TRBD1 on 5 matching bases. Trimming removed 4 bases from V and 7 bases from J, with 25 bases in between. The CDR3 contains 16 residues. In germline, CDR1 is SQVTM, CDR2 ANQGSEA. The CDR3 sequence: CSVARDPTGTEGGYTF. The CDR3 coding sequence is TGCAGCGTTGCTCGTGATCCGACCGGGACGGAGGGTGGCTACACCTTC.

This clonotype was detected many times. V is TRBV5-1 and J is TRBJ2-3; D call uncertain. The V gene lost 0 bases and the J gene lost 0 bases, with 8 bases spanning the gap. Looked up from germline, CDR1 is SGHRS and CDR2 is YFSETQ. The length of the CDR3 is 15 residues. CDR3 in DNA: TGCGCCAGCAGCTTGGACAGACCTAGCACAGATACGCAGTATTTT. Amino acids: CASSLDRPSTDTQYF.

The chain employs TRBV6-1 and TRBJ2-1; D is unresolved. V lost 6 bases and J lost 6, with 18 bases in between. This CDR3 comprises 15 residues. Germline V gene sequence: CDR1 MNHNS, CDR2 SASEGT. CDR3 nucleotide sequence: TGTGCCAGCAGCCGAGGTCTAGTTTCCCTCAATGAGCAGTTCTTC. Amino acid sequence: CASSRGLVSLNEQFF.

This clonotype occurred many times. The chain links TRBV5-1 to TRBJ2-3, with D possibly matching TRBD2 (5 bases). CDR3 size: 16 residues. Germline V gives CDR1 SGHRS, CDR2 YFSETQ. The V gene lost 0 bases and the J gene lost 4 bases, with 15 bases spanning the gap. CDR3 in amino acids: CASSLEPGGGADTQYF. CDR3 nucleotides: TGCGCCAGCAGCTTGGAGCCCGGCGGAGGCGCAGATACGCAGTATTTT.

As to this clonotype: This could be a read error, since a much larger clone is one nucleotide away. This chain links TRBV28 with TRBJ2-7; TRBD2 matches at 13 bases. The CDR3 is made up of 15 amino acids. With 5 bases clipped from V and 7 bases from J, the junction kept 8 bases outside the gene matches. Looked up from germline, CDR1 is MDHEN and CDR2 is SYDVKM. The CDR3 bases are TGTGCCAGCAGTCCCGGACTAGCGGGAGAAGGTGAGCAGTACTTC. Translating gives CASSPGLAGEGEQYF.

This clonotype came up many times. This chain connects TRBV28 to TRBJ1-1; 7 bases match TRBD1. Trimming at V came to 2 bases and at J to 8 bases, leaving 2 bases not matched to a gene. Germline loops: CDR1 MDHEN, CDR2 SYDVKM. CDR3 length equals 12 residues. CDR3 residues: CASSLGGGEAFF. CDR3 nucleotides: TGTGCCAGCAGTTTAGGAGGGGGCGAAGCTTTCTTT.

This clonotype was detected many times. V usage is TRBV6-1 and J usage is TRBJ1-1, with D unclear. Germline CDR1 MNHNS, CDR2 SASEGT. Trimming pared 8 bases from V and 0 bases from J, leaving 10 bases between. The CDR3 covers 13 residues. Written as DNA, the CDR3 is TGTGCCAGCGTCGGGGAATTGAACACTGAAGCTTTCTTT. Translated: CASVGELNTEAFF.

In this sample, this clonotype turned up many times. The chain carries TRBV11-2 and TRBJ2-1; D possibly matches TRBD1 or TRBD2 (5 bases each). Germline V CDR1 and CDR2: SGHAT, FQNNGV. Trimming removed 3 bases from V and 4 bases from J, with 19 bases in between. The CDR3 is 17 residues long. CDR3 nucleotides: TGTGCCAGCAGCTTTCGGGCCGGGACCAAGAAATACAATGAGCAGTTCTTC. Translation gives CASSFRAGTKKYNEQFF.